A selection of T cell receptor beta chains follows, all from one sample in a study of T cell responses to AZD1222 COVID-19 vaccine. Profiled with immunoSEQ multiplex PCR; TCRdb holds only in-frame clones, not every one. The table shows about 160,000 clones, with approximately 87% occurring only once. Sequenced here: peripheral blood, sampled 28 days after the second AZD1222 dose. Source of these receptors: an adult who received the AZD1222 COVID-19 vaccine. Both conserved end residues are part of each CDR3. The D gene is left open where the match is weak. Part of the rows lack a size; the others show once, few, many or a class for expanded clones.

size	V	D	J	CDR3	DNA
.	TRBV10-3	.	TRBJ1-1	CAISESTLEDTEAFF	TGTGCCATCAGTGAGTCGACCCTAGAAGACACTGAAGCTTTCTTT
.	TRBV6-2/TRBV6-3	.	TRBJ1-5	CASSWRNRDQPQHF	TGTGCCAGCAGTTGGCGGAACAGGGATCAGCCCCAGCATTTT
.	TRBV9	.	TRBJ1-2	CASSVAGTTGRGYTF	TGTGCCAGCAGCGTAGCGGGGACAACAGGGCGCGGCTACACCTTC
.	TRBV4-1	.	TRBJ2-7	CASSQVRAGGSYEQYF	TGCGCCAGCAGCCAAGTTCGGGCTGGGGGCTCCTACGAGCAGTACTTC
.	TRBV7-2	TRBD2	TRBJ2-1	CASSLDWTRGNEQFF	TGTGCCAGCAGCTTAGATTGGACTAGAGGAAATGAGCAGTTCTTC
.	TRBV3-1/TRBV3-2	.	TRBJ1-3	CASSPVLDTGNTIYF	TGTGCCAGCAGTCCCGTGTTGGATACTGGAAACACCATATATTTT
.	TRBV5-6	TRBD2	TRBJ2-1	CASSLVSSGGNEQFF	TGTGCCAGCAGCTTGGTATCTTCGGGGGGGAATGAGCAGTTCTTC
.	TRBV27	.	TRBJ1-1	CATGGGGFTEAFF	TGTGCCACCGGGGGGGGAGGTTTCACTGAAGCTTTCTTT
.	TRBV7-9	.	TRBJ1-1	CASSPRTVEAFF	TGTGCCAGCAGCCCTAGGACAGTCGAAGCTTTCTTT
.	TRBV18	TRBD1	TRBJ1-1	CASSTTGAVEAFF	TGTGCCAGCTCAACTACAGGGGCGGTTGAAGCTTTCTTT
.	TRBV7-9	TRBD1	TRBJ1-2	CASSLLGRTGYGYTF	TGTGCCAGCAGCCTACTTGGACGGACAGGGTATGGCTACACCTTC
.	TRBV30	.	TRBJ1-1	CAWSVQGWTEAFF	TGTGCCTGGAGTGTACAAGGATGGACTGAAGCTTTCTTT
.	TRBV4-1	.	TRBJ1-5	CASSQAGVRNQPQHF	TGCGCCAGCAGCCAAGCCGGGGTTCGCAATCAGCCCCAGCATTTT
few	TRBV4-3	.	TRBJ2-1	CASSQAGGWGQITGRRIHEQFF	TGCGCCAGCAGCCAAGCCGGTGGGTGGGGCCAAATAACAGGTAGGAGGATCCATGAGCAGTTCTTC
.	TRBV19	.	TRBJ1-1	CASSILENTEAFF	TGTGCCAGTAGTATTTTAGAGAACACTGAAGCTTTCTTT
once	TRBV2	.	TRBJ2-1	CASSVGLNEQFF	TGTGCCAGCAGTGTGGGACTTAACGAGCAGTTCTTC
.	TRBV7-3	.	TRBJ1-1	CASSSGPPVNTEAFF	TGTGCCAGCAGCTCTGGTCCCCCAGTGAACACTGAAGCTTTCTTT
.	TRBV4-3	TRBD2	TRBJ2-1	CASSQERGGRNEQFF	TGCGCCAGCAGCCAAGAGCGGGGGGGCCGCAATGAGCAGTTCTTC
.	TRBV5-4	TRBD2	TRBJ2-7	CASSLAGGVSYEQYF	TGTGCCAGCAGCTTGGCGGGGGGGGTCTCCTACGAGCAGTACTTC
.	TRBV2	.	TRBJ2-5	CASSELTARRAQYF	TGTGCCAGCAGTGAACTAACCGCCCGGCGGGCCCAGTACTTC
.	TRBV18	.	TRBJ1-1	CASSPRLGEGMNTEAFF	TGTGCCAGCTCACCACGACTGGGAGAGGGCATGAACACTGAAGCTTTCTTT
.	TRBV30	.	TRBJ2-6	CAWSPGTANVLTF	TGTGCCTGGAGTCCCGGGACAGCCAACGTCCTGACTTTC
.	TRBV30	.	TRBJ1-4	CAWGGGIHEKLFF	TGTGCCTGGGGCGGGGGGATCCATGAAAAACTGTTTTTT
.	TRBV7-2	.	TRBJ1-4	CASSPDRGGEKLFF	TGTGCCAGCAGCCCGGATCGGGGGGGGGAAAAACTGTTTTTT